The 15 T cell receptor beta chains below all came from one sample that was sequenced in a study of cytomegalovirus exposure and HLA in healthy donors. Use of 60 Vbeta and 13 Jbeta primers characterized the PCR. Only in-frame clones appear in the TCRdb table, and some are missing; sequencing was by immunoSEQ multiplex PCR. The repertoire holds some 150,000 clones, with roughly four fifths as singletons. Sequencing was carried out using PBMCs. These TCRs come from a female donor in good health and CMV-seronegative.

J is TRBJ1-3 and V is TRBV28; weak D call: TRBD1 (6 bases). V lost 2 bases to trimming and J lost 0 bases, with 11 bases between them. Germline lookup yields CDR1 MDHEN and CDR2 SYDVKM. The CDR3 extends over 16 amino acids. The CDR3 nucleotides are TGTGCCAGCAGTTTAAGGGACACAACCTCTGGAAACACCATATATTTT. It encodes CASSLRDTTSGNTIYF.

The CDR3 is CASSQQSGGYEQYF. The CDR3, as DNA: TGTGCCAGCAGCCAACAGTCAGGGGGCTACGAGCAGTACTTC. The V call is TRBV16, the J call TRBJ2-7; 7 bases fit TRBD1. The CDR3 spans 14 residues. V was clipped by 2 bases and J by 3 bases; unmatched bases: 4. CDR1 and CDR2 from the germline V gene are KGHSY and FQNENV.

The V call is TRBV5-6, the J call TRBJ2-7; TRBD1 aligns across 7 bases. CDR3 length: 15 residues. In germline, CDR1 is SGHDT, CDR2 YYEEEE. V shed 2 bases, J shed 2 bases, and the junction held 7 bases outside the gene matches. The CDR3: CASSLNGQGAYEQYF. CDR3 bases: TGTGCCAGCAGCTTAAACGGGCAGGGGGCCTACGAGCAGTACTTC.

This chain connects TRBV4-2 to TRBJ1-2; 7 positions agree with TRBD1. The CDR3 has 15 amino acids. Germline V lookup: CDR1 LGHNA, CDR2 YNFKEQ. The trim removed 6 bases at V and 4 bases at J, leaving 11 bases unmatched. CDR3 sequence reads: CASSRQGGTLYGYTF. CDR3 DNA: TGTGCCAGCAGTCGGCAGGGGGGAACCCTCTATGGCTACACCTTC.

This clone was seen more than once but under ten times. CDR3 sequence (DNA): TGTGCCACCAGCAGAGATGGGGGGGAGTATCAGCCCCAGCATTTT. This gives the protein CATSRDGGEYQPQHF. The V call is TRBV15, the J call TRBJ1-5; D possibly corresponds to TRBD1 (5 bases). V was cut by 0 bases and J by 5 bases, with 11 bases left in between. Germline CDR1 LNHNV, CDR2 YYDKDF (reference sequence). The CDR3 has 15 amino acids.

This chain links TRBV27 with TRBJ2-7; the D gene is possibly TRBD2 (7 bases). The germline gives CDR1 MNHEY, CDR2 SMNVEV (reference sequence). Trimming stripped 5 bases from V and 6 bases from J, with 11 bases between. CDR3 size: 12 residues. The CDR3: CASSRGGFEQYF. The CDR3 nucleotides read TGTGCCAGCAGTAGGGGGGGCTTCGAGCAGTACTTC.

The rearrangement joins TRBV28 to TRBJ1-1; D gene uncertain. The germline gives CDR1 MDHEN, CDR2 SYDVKM. V was pared by 10 bases and J by 1 base, with 13 bases between. The CDR3 is made up of 13 amino acids. Here the CDR3 DNA reads TGTGCCACTGTGAGATCCGAGAACACTGAAGCTTTCTTT. Its protein product is CATVRSENTEAFF. The entire variable domain, with the rest obtained from reference TRBV28 and TRBJ1-1, is as follows: DVKVTQSSRYLVKRTGEKVFLECVQDMDHENMFWYRQDPGLGLRLIYFSYDVKMKEKGDIPEGYSVSREKKERFSLILESASTNQTSMYLCATVRSENTEAFFGQGTRLTVV.

This clone was seen a few times. The chain carries TRBV27 and TRBJ2-7, with 7 bases identical to TRBD2. The trim removed 5 bases at V and 2 bases at J, leaving 9 bases unmatched. This CDR3 contains 15 residues. The V gene's germline CDR1 is MNHEY and CDR2 SMNVEV (reference sequence). The CDR3 loop reads CASSPPGLGAYEQYF. The CDR3 nucleotides are TGTGCCAGCAGTCCCCCCGGACTAGGGGCCTACGAGCAGTACTTC.

The rearrangement joins TRBV6-5 to TRBJ1-5; D perhaps matches TRBD1 (6 bases). The length of the CDR3 is 13 residues. Trimming stripped 4 bases from V and 4 bases from J, with 8 bases between. The germline gives CDR1 MNHEY, CDR2 SVGAGI. CDR3 protein: CASSSRGNQPQHF. The CDR3 DNA reads TGTGCCAGCAGTTCCAGGGGTAATCAGCCCCAGCATTTT.

The V call is TRBV30, the J call TRBJ2-5, with D possibly being TRBD2 (5 bases). Germline CDR1 and CDR2: GTSNPN and SVGIG (reference sequence). The V end lost 4 bases, the J end lost 2 bases, and 17 bases lay between the germline ends. The length of the CDR3 is 15 residues. The CDR3: CAWTPVIGGQETQYF. In DNA, the CDR3 is TGTGCCTGGACCCCCGTCATCGGCGGGCAAGAGACCCAGTACTTC.

This chain links TRBV2 with TRBJ1-4; possible D gene TRBD1, 6 bases. The length of the CDR3 is 16 residues. CDR1 is SNHLY and CDR2 is FYNNEI in the germline V gene. Trimming removed 8 bases from V and 0 bases from J, with 16 bases in between. The CDR3 is CASCLGGPATNEKLFF. CDR3 nucleotides: TGTGCCAGCTGCCTCGGGGGGCCTGCAACTAATGAAAAACTGTTTTTT.

The chain couples TRBV7-3 to TRBJ2-1, with unresolved D. CDR1 and CDR2 (germline): SGHTA, FQGTGA. CDR3 length: 12 residues. V lost 5 bases to trimming and J lost 16 bases, with 18 bases between them. The DNA for the CDR3 is TGTGCCAGCAGCACAGATGGGCGAGACGTTTTCTTC. The encoded protein is CASSTDGRDVFF.

This clone came up once. The chain couples TRBV12-1 to TRBJ1-2; the DNA was not compared with TRBD1, the D call given in the table. TRBV12-1 has pseudogene status. The CDR3 consists of 19 residues. CDR3 region: CASSPGDRDRDETNYGYTF. The DNA for the CDR3 is TGTGCCAGCAGCCCTGGGGACCGGGACAGGGATGAAACTAACTATGGCTACACCTTC.

The rearrangement uses TRBV6-5 and TRBJ1-2; TRBD1 aligns across 10 bases. The germline CDR1 and CDR2 sequences are MNHEY and SVGAGI. V trimming: 5 bases; J trimming: 3 bases; junction bases outside the gene matches: 6. CDR3 length: 15 residues. In nucleotides, the CDR3 is TGTGCCAGCAGTACGGCCGGGACAGGGGACTATGGCTACACCTTC. Translation gives CASSTAGTGDYGYTF.

This clone occurred a few times. This chain's CDR3 is CASSLSGDEKLFF. CDR3 sequence (DNA): TGTGCCAGCAGTCTCTCCGGGGATGAAAAACTGTTTTTT. The chain links TRBV6-1 to TRBJ1-4; no firm D call. The V end lost 5 bases, the J end lost 6 bases, and 10 bases lay between the germline ends. The CDR3 sequence is 13 residues long. Germline-derived CDR1 and CDR2 are MNHNS and SASEGT.